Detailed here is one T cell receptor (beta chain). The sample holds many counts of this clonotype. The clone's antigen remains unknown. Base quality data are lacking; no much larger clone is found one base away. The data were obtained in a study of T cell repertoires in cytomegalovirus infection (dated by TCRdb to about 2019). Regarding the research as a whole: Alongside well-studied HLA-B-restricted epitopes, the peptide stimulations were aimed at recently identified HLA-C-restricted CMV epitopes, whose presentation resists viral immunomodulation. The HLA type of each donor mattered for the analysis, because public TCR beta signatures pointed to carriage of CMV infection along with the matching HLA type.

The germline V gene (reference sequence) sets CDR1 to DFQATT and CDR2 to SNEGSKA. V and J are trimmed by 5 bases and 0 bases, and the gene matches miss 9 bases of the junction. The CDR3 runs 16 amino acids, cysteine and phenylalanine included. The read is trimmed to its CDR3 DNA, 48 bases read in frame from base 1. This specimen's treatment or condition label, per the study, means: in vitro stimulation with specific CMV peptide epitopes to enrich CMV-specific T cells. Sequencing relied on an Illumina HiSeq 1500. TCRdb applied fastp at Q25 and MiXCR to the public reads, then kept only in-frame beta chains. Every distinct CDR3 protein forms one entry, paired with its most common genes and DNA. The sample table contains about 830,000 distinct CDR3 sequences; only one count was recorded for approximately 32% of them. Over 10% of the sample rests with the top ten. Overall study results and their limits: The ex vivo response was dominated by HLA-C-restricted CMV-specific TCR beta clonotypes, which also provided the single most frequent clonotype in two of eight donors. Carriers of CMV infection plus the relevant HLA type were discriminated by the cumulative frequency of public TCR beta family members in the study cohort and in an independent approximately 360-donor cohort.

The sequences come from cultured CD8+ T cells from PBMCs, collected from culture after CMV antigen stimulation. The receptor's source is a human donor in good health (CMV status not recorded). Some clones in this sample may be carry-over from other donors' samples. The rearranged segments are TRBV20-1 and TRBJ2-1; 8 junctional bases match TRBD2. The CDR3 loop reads CSASGGGGFSYNEQFF. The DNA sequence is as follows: TGCAGTGCTTCCGGCGGCGGGGGGTTCTCCTACAATGAGCAGTTCTTC.